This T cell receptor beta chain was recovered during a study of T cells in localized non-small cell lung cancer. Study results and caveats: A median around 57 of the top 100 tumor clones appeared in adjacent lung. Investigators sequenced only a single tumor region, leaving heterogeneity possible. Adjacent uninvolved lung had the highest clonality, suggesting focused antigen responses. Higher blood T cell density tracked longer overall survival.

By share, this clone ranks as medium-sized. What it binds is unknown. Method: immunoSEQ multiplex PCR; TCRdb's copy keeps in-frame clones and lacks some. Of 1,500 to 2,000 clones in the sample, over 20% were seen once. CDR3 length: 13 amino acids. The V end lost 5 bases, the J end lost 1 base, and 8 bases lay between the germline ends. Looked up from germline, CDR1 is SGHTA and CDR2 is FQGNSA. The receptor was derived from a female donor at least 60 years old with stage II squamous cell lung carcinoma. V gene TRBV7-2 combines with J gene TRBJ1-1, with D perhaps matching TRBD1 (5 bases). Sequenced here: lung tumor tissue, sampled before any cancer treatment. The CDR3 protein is CASSQDKNTEAFF. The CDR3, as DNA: TGTGCCAGCAGCCAGGACAAGAACACTGAAGCTTTCTTT.